Sequencing of this T cell receptor beta chain was carried out in a study of OX40 agonist ivuxolimab in advanced cancers. Here immunoSEQ multiplex PCR was the method, and the copy in TCRdb shows in-frame clones only, minus some. Of tens of thousands of clones listed, roughly 91% were seen once; the top ten hold around 2.6%. V dropped 2 bases and J dropped 7; count of bases not matched to a gene: 8. The germline V gene has CDR1 KGHSH and CDR2 LQKENI. This CDR3 is built from 15 residues. V gene TRBV18 combines with J gene TRBJ2-3, with 8 bases matching TRBD2. This clonotype originated in an adult with an advanced solid tumor such as melanoma, head and neck, liver or kidney cancer. This specimen was CD4+ or CD8+ T cells sorted from blood, taken in a trial of the OX40 agonist ivuxolimab. DNA for the CDR3: TGTGCCAGCTCACCAAGAGCGGGAGAGTGGTATACGCAGTATTTT. Encoded protein: CASSPRAGEWYTQYF.